One sample yielded the 3 T cell receptor beta chains listed below, sequenced in a study of blood T cell repertoires in COVID-19. The table came from immunoSEQ multiplex PCR; TCRdb's copy has only in-frame clones and leaves some out. This table has about 170,000 clones, about 88% appearing once. The sequenced sample was peripheral blood. These receptors all come from a woman aged 80 or over in a cohort sampled during active or convalescent COVID-19.

V is TRBV10-3 and J is TRBJ1-2; 7 bases line up with TRBD1. V gave up 4 bases and J gave up 2 bases; unmatched junction bases: 1. Per the germline V gene, CDR1 is ENHRY and CDR2 is SYGVKD. The CDR3 covers 13 residues. The CDR3 spells CAISGTGNYGYTF. The CDR3 DNA follows: TGTGCCATCAGTGGGACAGGAAACTATGGCTACACCTTC.

The V call is TRBV18, the J call TRBJ1-3, with D hard to call. Between the trimmed V and J ends, which lost 2 bases and 3 bases, there was a span of 8 bases. Germline CDR1 and CDR2: KGHSH and LQKENI. This CDR3 region has 14 residues. This CDR3 is CASSPSSVGNTIYF. Here the CDR3 DNA reads TGTGCCAGCTCACCATCGTCGGTTGGAAACACCATATATTTT.

The chain couples TRBV6-1 to TRBJ1-6; 10 positions match TRBD1. Trimming took 3 bases from V and 7 from J; bases not matched to a gene: 3. Germline loops: CDR1 MNHNS, CDR2 SASEGT. CDR3 size: 15 residues. For the CDR3, the DNA is TGTGCCAGCAGTGATATGGACAGGGGGAATTCACCCCTCCACTTT. It encodes CASSDMDRGNSPLHF.